Below are 30 T cell receptor beta chains sequenced from a single sample in a study of CXCR3-negative and CXCR3-positive naive CD8 T cells. Preparation of TRB cDNA libraries relied on 5' RACE carrying UMI labels. TCRdb re-called the 5' RACE reads; one entry per CDR3 protein, DNA not given. This table lists tens of thousands of distinct CDR3 sequences. The sequenced sample was memory CD8+ T cells from blood. The receptors stem from a human donor in good health. Some clones in this sample may be carry-over from other donors' samples.

The V gene is TRBV29-1, the J gene TRBJ2-5; lacking DNA, the TRBD2 call made by TCRdb goes unchecked. The CDR3 totals 13 residues. Germline values: CDR1 SQVTM, CDR2 ANQGSEA. The CDR3 sequence is CSGLSPNEETQYF.

CDR3 sequence: CASSEGGFEAFF. The rearrangement joins TRBV5-4 to TRBJ1-1. This CDR3 contains 12 residues. CDR1 is SGHNT, CDR2 YYREEE, per germline (reference sequence).

The V and J genes are TRBV5-1 and TRBJ1-1; TCRdb reports TRBD1, a call that lacks DNA to check it against. This CDR3 has 15 amino acids. From germline, CDR1 is SGHRS and CDR2 YFSETQ. CDR3 loop: CASSLAGRGWPEAFF.

The rearrangement joins TRBV20-1 to TRBJ2-7; the TCRdb call, TRBD1, lacks DNA for checking. The CDR3 contains 14 residues. CDR1 is DFQATT and CDR2 is SNEGSKA in the germline V gene (reference sequence). CDR3 residues: CSAREDRGTYEQYF.

V usage is TRBV7-2 and J usage is TRBJ2-1; TCRdb's D call of TRBD1 is untestable without DNA. This CDR3 region has 14 residues. The germline CDR1 and CDR2 sequences are SGHTA and FQGNSA. CDR3 protein: CASSPTGGDYEQYF.

The chain joins TRBV12-3 or TRBV12-4 to TRBJ1-5; TCRdb lists TRBD1, though no DNA is available to test this call. There are 15 residues in the CDR3. CDR3 sequence reads: CASSPPGNLNQPQHF.

The rearrangement links TRBV20-1 to TRBJ1-5. The germline CDR1 and CDR2 sequences are DFQATT and SNEGSKA (reference sequence). This CDR3 is built from 16 residues. CDR3 loop: CSARDVETNSNQPQHF.

The chain uses TRBV12-3 or TRBV12-4 and TRBJ2-3. CDR3 size: 15 residues. The CDR3 sequence is CASSLRGASTDTQYF.

This clonotype is medium-sized by frequency. This chain connects TRBV29-1 to TRBJ1-2; checking the TCRdb D call of TRBD1 is not possible without DNA. Germline CDR1 is SQVTM and CDR2 is ANQGSEA. There are 15 residues in the CDR3. The CDR3 here is CSVEDLRAPWLGYTF.

The rearrangement links TRBV25-1 to TRBJ1-5; checking the TCRdb D call of TRBD1 is not possible without DNA. Germline CDR1 is MGHDK and CDR2 is SYGVNS. The CDR3 runs 17 residues. The CDR3 spells CASLNDPRSGGGQPQHF.

The chain is built from TRBV12-3 or TRBV12-4 and TRBJ2-2; as DNA is missing, the TRBD1 call by TCRdb cannot be tested. The CDR3 is 17 amino acids. The CDR3 protein is CASSFLGTPPNTGELFF.

The chain links TRBV4-3 to TRBJ2-1; the D call of TRBD2 rests on TCRdb alone, since no DNA is present to check it. CDR1 LGHNA and CDR2 YSLEER come from the germline V gene. This CDR3 is 17 amino acids long. The chain's CDR3 is CASSPEGRGGPYNEQFF.

V and J are TRBV4-3 and TRBJ2-1; TCRdb designates TRBD1, a call that cannot be tested without DNA. Germline CDR1 and CDR2: LGHNA and YSLEER. CDR3 length equals 13 residues. This CDR3 is CASSLGGGNEQFF.

The CDR3 region is CASSLDRGNYGYTF. The genes are TRBV4-2 and TRBJ1-2; TCRdb reports TRBD1, a call that lacks DNA to check it against. Germline V gene sequence: CDR1 LGHNA, CDR2 YNFKEQ. The CDR3 has 14 amino acids.

The CDR3 sequence: CSVDPGDNVLTF. The chain joins TRBV29-1 to TRBJ2-6. In germline, CDR1 is SQVTM, CDR2 ANQGSEA. The CDR3 runs to 12 residues. Combining the CDR3 with reference TRBV29-1 and TRBJ2-6 gives the whole variable domain SAVISQKPSRDICQRGTSLTIQCQVDSQVTMMFWYRQQPGQSLTLIATANQGSEATYESGFVIDKFPISRPNLTFSTLTVSNMSPEDSSIYLCSVDPGDNVLTFGAGSRLTVL.

The J gene is TRBJ2-2, the V gene TRBV6-6; without DNA, the TCRdb call of TRBD2 cannot be checked. The CDR3 runs to 12 residues. Germline loops: CDR1 MNHNY, CDR2 SVGAGI (reference sequence). CDR3 sequence: CASSLVAGELFF.

The chain links TRBV4-2 to TRBJ1-5; checking the TCRdb D call of TRBD1 is not possible without DNA. This CDR3 comprises 15 residues. The germline V gene encodes CDR1 LGHNA and CDR2 YNFKEQ. The CDR3 loop is CASSQWDGENQPQHF.

The gene calls are TRBV27 and TRBJ2-7; the TRBD1 assignment by TCRdb is unverifiable without DNA. The CDR3 contains 14 residues. Per germline, CDR1 MNHEY and CDR2 SMNVEV (reference sequence). Here the CDR3 reads CASSSTDRTYEQYF.

The rearrangement joins TRBV9 to TRBJ2-2; TCRdb names TRBD2, which stays unverified in the absence of DNA. The CDR3 covers 17 residues. Germline values: CDR1 SGDLS, CDR2 YYNGEE. The CDR3: CASTHPAGGLDTGELFF.

The chain carries TRBV7-9 and TRBJ2-2. The CDR3 length is 16 residues. Germline lookup yields CDR1 SEHNR and CDR2 FQNEAQ (reference sequence). CDR3 protein: CASYRFGLKPAGELFF.

CDR3 sequence reads: CSVNGETSGKTRGGYYNEQFF. The rearrangement links TRBV29-1 to TRBJ2-1; TCRdb lists TRBD2, though no DNA is available to test this call. The CDR3 loop spans 21 amino acids. CDR1 is SQVTM, CDR2 ANQGSEA, per germline.

The CDR3 sequence is CASSPDGRVNSPLHF. The chain has TRBV4-3 and TRBJ1-6; TCRdb picks TRBD1, but there is no DNA to check that call. The CDR3 has 15 amino acids. Per germline, CDR1 LGHNA and CDR2 YSLEER.

The rearrangement uses TRBV4-3 and TRBJ2-7. Germline CDR1 LGHNA, CDR2 YSLEER. This CDR3 is 13 amino acids long. CDR3 loop: CASSQAVFYEQYF.

The rearrangement uses TRBV19 and TRBJ2-2; TCRdb selects TRBD2, and the lack of DNA leaves this call unchecked. Germline assignment: CDR1 LNHDA and CDR2 SQIVND (reference sequence). This CDR3 comprises 17 residues. CDR3: CASKFLAGGPNTGELFF.

The gene calls are TRBV7-9 and TRBJ2-7; TCRdb proposes TRBD1, but this gene call is untestable without DNA. The CDR3 contains 14 residues. From germline, CDR1 is SEHNR and CDR2 FQNEAQ (reference sequence). The CDR3 here is CASSLSTGAEEQYF.

The V gene is TRBV7-7, the J gene TRBJ2-6; TCRdb's D gene call, TRBD1, goes unchecked for lack of DNA. Per germline, CDR1 SSHAT and CDR2 FNYEAQ (reference sequence). The CDR3 totals 15 residues. The CDR3 spells CASSGGPGGANVLTF.

The chain recombines TRBV7-9 with TRBJ1-3; without DNA, the TCRdb call of TRBD1 cannot be checked. Per the germline V gene, CDR1 is SEHNR and CDR2 is FQNEAQ (reference sequence). The length of the CDR3 is 13 residues. The CDR3 loop is CASSLQGGNTIYF.

The chain combines TRBV19 with TRBJ2-5; TCRdb reports TRBD2, a call that lacks DNA to check it against. Germline V gene data show CDR1 as LNHDA and CDR2 as SQIVND (reference sequence). The CDR3 has 16 residues. CDR3 loop: CASSITSSGGQETQYF.

V is TRBV15 and J is TRBJ2-1; without DNA, the TCRdb call of TRBD2 cannot be checked. CDR1 and CDR2 from the germline V gene are LNHNV and YYDKDF (reference sequence). The CDR3 is made up of 16 amino acids. CDR3: CATSSGLAGGYNAQFF.

V usage is TRBV20-1 and J usage is TRBJ1-6; TCRdb returns TRBD1, unconfirmable since there is no DNA. The CDR3 loop spans 14 amino acids. Germline CDR1 and CDR2: DFQATT and SNEGSKA (reference sequence). The CDR3 protein is CSARIGVGKSPLHF.